The entry that follows covers one TCR beta chain sequence. Its antigen is undetermined. The CDR3 totals 14 residues. Trimming at V came to 7 bases and at J to 5 bases, leaving 6 bases not matched to a gene. The germline gives CDR1 MNHNY, CDR2 SVGAGI (reference sequence). Alopecia areata patients gave lesional scalp punch biopsies and peripheral blood samples. This sample stems from a study of CD8+ T cells in alopecia areata. Study-wide points: Higher clonality than in normal scalp was seen in lesional scalp, especially alopecia totalis/universalis. Clarity of TCR sharing across patients fell short of that in mice, possibly HLA-related.

TCR sequencing used cDNA made by reverse transcription of extracted RNA. Only in-frame clones appear in the TCRdb table, and some are missing; sequencing was by immunoSEQ multiplex PCR. The table includes about 180,000 clones, 50% to 70% detected once. The sequence was collected from a human donor with alopecia areata. V is TRBV6-6 and J is TRBJ1-5, with 9 bases matching TRBD1. The sample in question was CD4+ T cells sorted from blood, obtained at week 0. CDR3 amino acids: CASTSDRGHQPQHF. In nucleotides, the CDR3 is TGTGCCAGCACCTCGGACAGGGGACATCAGCCCCAGCATTTT.